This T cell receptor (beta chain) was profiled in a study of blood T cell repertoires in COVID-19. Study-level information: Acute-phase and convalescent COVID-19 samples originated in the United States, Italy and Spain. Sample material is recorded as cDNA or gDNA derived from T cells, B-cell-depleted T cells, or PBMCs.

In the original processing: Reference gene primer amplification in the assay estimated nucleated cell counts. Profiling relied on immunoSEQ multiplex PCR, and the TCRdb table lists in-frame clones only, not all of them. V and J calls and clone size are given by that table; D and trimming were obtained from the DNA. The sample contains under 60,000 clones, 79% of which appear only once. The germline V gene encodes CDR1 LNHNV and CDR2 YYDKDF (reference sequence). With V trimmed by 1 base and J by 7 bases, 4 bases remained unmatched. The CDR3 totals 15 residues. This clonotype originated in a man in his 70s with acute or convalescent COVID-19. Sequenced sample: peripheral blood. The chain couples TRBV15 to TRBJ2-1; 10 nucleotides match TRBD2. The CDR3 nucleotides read TGTGCCACCAGCAGAGGAGCGGGGGGGGAAAATGAGCAGTTCTTC. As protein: CATSRGAGGENEQFF.